Presented here are 28 T cell receptor beta chains from one specimen sequenced in a study of cytomegalovirus exposure and HLA in healthy donors. Vbeta (60) and Jbeta (13) primers were used in the PCR. The protocol was immunoSEQ multiplex PCR, while the TCRdb copy is restricted to in-frame clones and leaves out a portion. Of roughly 90,000 clones in the sample, around three quarters were seen once. The sequenced material came from PBMCs. The receptors originated from a woman aged 40 to 50 in good health and CMV-seropositive.

This chain joins TRBV28 and TRBJ2-7; D may be TRBD2 (5 bases). Trimming shortened V by 1 base and J by 2 bases, and 21 bases separated the two germline ends. The CDR3 covers 18 residues. Looked up from germline, CDR1 is MDHEN and CDR2 is SYDVKM. The CDR3 spells CASSLSGLSGSKPYEQYF. CDR3 nucleotides: TGTGCCAGCAGTTTATCGGGTCTGTCGGGAAGTAAACCCTACGAGCAGTACTTC. Supplemented by reference TRBV28 and TRBJ2-7, the full variable domain reads DVKVTQSSRYLVKRTGEKVFLECVQDMDHENMFWYRQDPGLGLRLIYFSYDVKMKEKGDIPEGYSVSREKKERFSLILESASTNQTSMYLCASSLSGLSGSKPYEQYFGPGTRLTVT.

Of note for this clone: A junction end diverges from the germline sequence, so it may reflect a read error. This chain connects TRBV6-1 to TRBJ2-7, with D possibly being TRBD2 (5 bases). The germline CDR1 and CDR2 sequences are MNHNS and SASEGT. The CDR3 loop spans 16 amino acids. The CDR3, as DNA: TGTGCCAGCAGTGGCAGGACCCAAGGGAGACGCTACGAGCAGTCCTTC. This encodes CASSGRTQGRRYEQSF.

About this clone: At one boundary the junction diverges from the germline segment, which might be a read error. This sequence joins TRBV7-9 and TRBJ2-7; no firm D call. CDR1 SEHNR and CDR2 FQNEAQ come from the germline V gene (reference sequence). The CDR3 is 12 residues long. CDR3 sequence: CSSSLTPYEQYF. CDR3 coding DNA: TGTTCCAGCAGCTTAACACCGTACGAGCAGTACTTC.

The chain combines TRBV27 with TRBJ2-7, with TRBD1 as a possible D gene (6 bases). The CDR3 consists of 13 residues. CDR1 is MNHEY and CDR2 is SMNVEV in the germline V gene (reference sequence). V was clipped by 4 bases and J by 2 bases, with 9 bases between them. In DNA, the CDR3 is TGTGCCAGCAGTTATGGGGGCACCTACGAGCAGTACTTC. Translated: CASSYGGTYEQYF.

V and J are TRBV7-2 and TRBJ2-7, with 7 bases fitting TRBD1. CDR1 is SGHTA, CDR2 FQGNSA, per germline. Germline trimming cut 5 bases from V and 0 bases from J; bases unmatched to any gene: 4. CDR3 size: 14 residues. The CDR3 DNA sequence: TGTGCCAGCAGCCTGACAGGGAACTCCTACGAGCAGTACTTC. It specifies CASSLTGNSYEQYF.

The V and J genes are TRBV19 and TRBJ2-7; the match to TRBD1 covers 11 bases. J was trimmed by 4 bases and V by 5 bases; bases with no gene match: 7. The CDR3 is 15 residues long. The germline CDR1 and CDR2 sequences are LNHDA and SQIVND (reference sequence). The CDR3 nucleotides are TGTGCCAGTAGTGTCTCCGGGACAGGGGGTTACGAGCAGTACTTC. Its translation is CASSVSGTGGYEQYF. Based on the CDR3 plus reference TRBV19 and TRBJ2-7, the full variable domain is DGGITQSPKYLFRKEGQNVTLSCEQNLNHDAMYWYRQDPGQGLRLIYYSQIVNDFQKGDIAEGYSVSREKKESFPLTVTSAQKNPTAFYLCASSVSGTGGYEQYFGPGTRLTVT.

The gene calls are TRBV7-3 and TRBJ2-3, with TRBD1 matching 8 bases. The CDR3 is 15 residues long. Germline CDR1 SGHTA, CDR2 FQGTGA. V trimming: 7 bases; J trimming: 1 base; junction bases outside the gene matches: 7. CDR3 DNA sequence: TGTGCCAGCAACTCCAGGGGGCTAGGCACAGATACGCAGTATTTT. Translated, it gives CASNSRGLGTDTQYF.

This clone was counted only a few times. The rearrangement uses TRBV28 and TRBJ1-4, with D possibly TRBD1 on 6 matching bases. CDR1 and CDR2 (germline): MDHEN, SYDVKM. V was cut by 6 bases and J by 0 bases, with 11 bases left in between. This CDR3 spans 15 amino acids. Written as DNA, the CDR3 is TGTGCCAGCAGGTACTCAGGGGCAACTAATGAAAAACTGTTTTTT. This encodes CASRYSGATNEKLFF.

The rearrangement uses TRBV7-8 and TRBJ1-1, with 8 bases identical to TRBD1. The CDR3 extends over 15 amino acids. V dropped 4 bases and J dropped 1; count of bases not matched to a gene: 5. Germline V gene data show CDR1 as SGHVS and CDR2 as FQNEAQ. In DNA form, the CDR3 reads TGTGCCAGCAGCTCCAGGGGGCTCAGGAACACTGAAGCTTTCTTT. Translation: CASSSRGLRNTEAFF.

The gene calls are TRBV11-2 and TRBJ2-7; no definite D call. The CDR3 contains 12 residues. Germline V gives CDR1 SGHAT, CDR2 FQNNGV. The germline V and J ends were trimmed by 4 bases and 2 bases, with 6 bases remaining between them. The CDR3: CASSYTTYEQYF. Written as DNA, the CDR3 is TGTGCCAGCAGCTACACCACCTACGAGCAGTACTTC.

Regarding this clone: At one boundary the junction diverges from the germline segment, which might be a read error. The CDR3, as DNA: TGCGCCAGCAGCCACGGTGGGGCGCAGGGCTACCCCTTC. It is translated as CASSHGGAQGYPF. The gene calls are TRBV4-3 and TRBJ1-2; tentatively, D is TRBD1 (5 bases). This CDR3 has 13 amino acids. From germline, CDR1 is LGHNA and CDR2 YSLEER.

This chain connects TRBV27 to TRBJ2-1, with 7 bases matching TRBD1. Germline trimming cut 3 bases from V and 8 bases from J; bases unmatched to any gene: 7. Germline values: CDR1 MNHEY, CDR2 SMNVEV (reference sequence). CDR3 length: 14 residues. CDR3 DNA: TGTGCCAGCAGTTTTCTGGCAGGGACAGATGAGCAGTTCTTC. Amino acid sequence: CASSFLAGTDEQFF.

CDR3 nucleotide sequence: TGCAGCGTTGAGGAAGGCAACAGGGAAGAATCCTACAATGAGCAGTTCTTC. This encodes CSVEEGNREESYNEQFF. The V call is TRBV29-1, the J call TRBJ2-1, with D perhaps TRBD1 (6 bases). Germline CDR1 and CDR2: SQVTM and ANQGSEA. The CDR3 is 17 residues long. The V end lost 3 bases, the J end lost 1 base, and 19 bases lay between the germline ends.

The chain couples TRBV7-3 to TRBJ2-1; 11 nucleotides align to TRBD2. Germline CDR1 SGHTA, CDR2 FQGTGA. The CDR3 contains 15 residues. Losses at the gene ends were 4 bases for V and 5 bases for J; bases not matched to a gene: 4. The CDR3 loop is CASSSIAGGNNEQFF. The CDR3 bases are TGTGCCAGCAGCTCCATAGCGGGAGGGAACAATGAGCAGTTCTTC.

V gene TRBV28 combines with J gene TRBJ2-3; the match to TRBD1 covers 10 bases. V shed 5 bases, J shed 3 bases, and the junction held 5 bases outside the gene matches. The germline gives CDR1 MDHEN, CDR2 SYDVKM. CDR3 size: 15 residues. In nucleotides, the CDR3 is TGTGCCAGCAGTCTGCCGGGACAGGGGACAGATACGCAGTATTTT. Its translation: CASSLPGQGTDTQYF.

The J gene is TRBJ1-1, the V gene TRBV19; 7 positions match TRBD1. V dropped 6 bases and J dropped 0; count of bases not matched to a gene: 19. The CDR3 totals 19 residues. Germline lookup yields CDR1 LNHDA and CDR2 SQIVND (reference sequence). The CDR3 spells CASSKTYDRVVVMNTEAFF. CDR3 sequence (DNA): TGTGCCAGTAGCAAAACCTATGACAGGGTGGTGGTCATGAACACTGAAGCTTTCTTT.

Comment on this clone: The junction does not match germline at one end; this may be a read error. This chain joins TRBV7-7 and TRBJ2-5; 7 positions agree with TRBD2. Germline CDR1 and CDR2: SSHAT and FNYEAQ (reference sequence). The CDR3 has 16 amino acids. The CDR3 spells CASSPVAGGHQETQYF. The CDR3 bases are TGTGCTAGCAGCCCAGTAGCGGGCGGACACCAAGAGACCCAGTACTTC. Complete variable domain (other parts from reference TRBV7-7 and TRBJ2-5): GAGVSQSPRYKVTKRGQDVTLRCDPISSHATLYWYQQALGQGPEFLTYFNYEAQPDKSGLPSDRFSAERPEGSISTLTIQRTEQRDSAMYRCASSPVAGGHQETQYFGPGTRLLVL.

V is TRBV2 and J is TRBJ2-5; 9 bases align to TRBD2. CDR3 size: 14 residues. Germline V CDR1 and CDR2: SNHLY, FYNNEI. V lost 0 bases and J lost 13; bases outside the gene matches: 9. The CDR3 region has the DNA TGTGCCAGCAGTGAAGCGCTTGCGGCGGGAGGGTCGTACTTC. Residues: CASSEALAAGGSYF.

The chain joins TRBV9 to TRBJ1-3, with 7 bases matching TRBD1. CDR1 is SGDLS and CDR2 is YYNGEE in the germline V gene. There are 15 residues in the CDR3. V was pared by 0 bases and J by 0 bases, with 0 bases of the junction left unmatched. CDR3 coding DNA: TGTGCCAGCAGCGTAGACAGGGGCTCTGGAAACACCATATATTTT. Translating it yields CASSVDRGSGNTIYF.

The CDR3 DNA is TGTGCCATCAGTGATCAGGTCGGAAATGAAAAACTGTTTTTT. Its translation is CAISDQVGNEKLFF. J is TRBJ1-4 and V is TRBV10-3; D call uncertain. Germline lookup yields CDR1 ENHRY and CDR2 SYGVKD. V was shortened by 3 bases and J by 5 bases, with 10 bases between the two germline ends. The CDR3 is 14 amino acids.

This sequence joins TRBV27 and TRBJ2-5, with D possibly being TRBD2 (6 bases). V gave up 6 bases and J gave up 3 bases, with 23 bases separating them. In germline, CDR1 is MNHEY, CDR2 SMNVEV (reference sequence). The CDR3 has 17 residues. Here the CDR3 DNA reads TGTGCCAGCAGCTTCAACGCCGGGACTTCGGAAAAAGAGACCCAGTACTTC. It yields the protein CASSFNAGTSEKETQYF.

This clone has more than one count but fewer than ten. This chain connects TRBV29-1 to TRBJ2-5, with 10 bases that match TRBD2. Germline lookup yields CDR1 SQVTM and CDR2 ANQGSEA. J lost 5 bases, V lost 5 bases, and 11 bases had no gene match. This CDR3 contains 15 residues. The CDR3 coding sequence is TGCAGCGTTCAGGGACTAGCGAAAAAGGGGGAGACCCAGTACTTC. This sequence encodes CSVQGLAKKGETQYF.

The genes are TRBV2 and TRBJ2-5; 8 nucleotides match TRBD2. The CDR3 has 14 residues. CDR1 and CDR2 from the germline V gene are SNHLY and FYNNEI. J was trimmed by 0 bases and V by 7 bases; bases with no gene match: 4. The CDR3 spells CASKREFNQETQYF. The CDR3 DNA sequence: TGTGCCAGCAAGCGGGAGTTTAACCAAGAGACCCAGTACTTC.

This sequence joins TRBV9 and TRBJ1-6; 8 bases match TRBD1. Germline assignment: CDR1 SGDLS and CDR2 YYNGEE. The ends lost 3 bases at V and 9 bases at J; junction bases unmatched: 2. The CDR3 totals 13 residues. CDR3 sequence: CASSGQGPSPLHF. The CDR3 nucleotides are TGTGCCAGCAGCGGACAGGGGCCTTCACCCCTCCACTTT. Full variable domain (rest looked up from reference TRBV9 and TRBJ1-6): DSGVTQTPKHLITATGQRVTLRCSPRSGDLSVYWYQQSLDQGLQFLIQYYNGEERAKGNILERFSAQQFPDLHSELNLSSLELGDSALYFCASSGQGPSPLHFGNGTRLTVT.

The chain employs TRBV28 and TRBJ2-3; D is unresolved. The germline V gene encodes CDR1 MDHEN and CDR2 SYDVKM. This CDR3 has 12 amino acids. V was cut by 6 bases and J by 6 bases, with 10 bases left in between. The CDR3 protein is CASSQSLDTQYF. The CDR3 DNA follows: TGTGCCAGCAGCCAAAGCCTCGATACGCAGTATTTT.

The chain uses TRBV4-3 and TRBJ2-2; D gene uncertain. Trimming pared 0 bases from V and 8 bases from J, leaving 7 bases between. Germline V gene lookup returns CDR1 LGHNA and CDR2 YSLEER. The CDR3 contains 13 residues. DNA for the CDR3: TGCGCCAGCAGCCAAGATCCCCGGGGGGAGCTGTTTTTT. This codes for CASSQDPRGELFF.

The chain is built from TRBV13 and TRBJ1-3; 9 bases match TRBD1. V was clipped by 3 bases and J by 0 bases; unmatched bases: 9. Germline loops: CDR1 PRHDT, CDR2 FYEKMQ (reference sequence). There are 18 residues in the CDR3. CDR3 DNA sequence: TGTGCCAGCAGCTTGGGGACAGGGTCCGGGTTCTCTGGAAACACCATATATTTT. Its translation: CASSLGTGSGFSGNTIYF.

The CDR3 reads CASSLGAGVALETQYF. CDR3 coding DNA: TGTGCCAGCAGCTTGGGGGCAGGGGTCGCTTTGGAGACCCAGTACTTC. The V call is TRBV5-6, the J call TRBJ2-5, with D possibly matching TRBD1 (6 bases). V was pared by 0 bases and J by 5 bases, with 17 bases between. The CDR3 extends over 16 amino acids. Per the germline V gene, CDR1 is SGHDT and CDR2 is YYEEEE.